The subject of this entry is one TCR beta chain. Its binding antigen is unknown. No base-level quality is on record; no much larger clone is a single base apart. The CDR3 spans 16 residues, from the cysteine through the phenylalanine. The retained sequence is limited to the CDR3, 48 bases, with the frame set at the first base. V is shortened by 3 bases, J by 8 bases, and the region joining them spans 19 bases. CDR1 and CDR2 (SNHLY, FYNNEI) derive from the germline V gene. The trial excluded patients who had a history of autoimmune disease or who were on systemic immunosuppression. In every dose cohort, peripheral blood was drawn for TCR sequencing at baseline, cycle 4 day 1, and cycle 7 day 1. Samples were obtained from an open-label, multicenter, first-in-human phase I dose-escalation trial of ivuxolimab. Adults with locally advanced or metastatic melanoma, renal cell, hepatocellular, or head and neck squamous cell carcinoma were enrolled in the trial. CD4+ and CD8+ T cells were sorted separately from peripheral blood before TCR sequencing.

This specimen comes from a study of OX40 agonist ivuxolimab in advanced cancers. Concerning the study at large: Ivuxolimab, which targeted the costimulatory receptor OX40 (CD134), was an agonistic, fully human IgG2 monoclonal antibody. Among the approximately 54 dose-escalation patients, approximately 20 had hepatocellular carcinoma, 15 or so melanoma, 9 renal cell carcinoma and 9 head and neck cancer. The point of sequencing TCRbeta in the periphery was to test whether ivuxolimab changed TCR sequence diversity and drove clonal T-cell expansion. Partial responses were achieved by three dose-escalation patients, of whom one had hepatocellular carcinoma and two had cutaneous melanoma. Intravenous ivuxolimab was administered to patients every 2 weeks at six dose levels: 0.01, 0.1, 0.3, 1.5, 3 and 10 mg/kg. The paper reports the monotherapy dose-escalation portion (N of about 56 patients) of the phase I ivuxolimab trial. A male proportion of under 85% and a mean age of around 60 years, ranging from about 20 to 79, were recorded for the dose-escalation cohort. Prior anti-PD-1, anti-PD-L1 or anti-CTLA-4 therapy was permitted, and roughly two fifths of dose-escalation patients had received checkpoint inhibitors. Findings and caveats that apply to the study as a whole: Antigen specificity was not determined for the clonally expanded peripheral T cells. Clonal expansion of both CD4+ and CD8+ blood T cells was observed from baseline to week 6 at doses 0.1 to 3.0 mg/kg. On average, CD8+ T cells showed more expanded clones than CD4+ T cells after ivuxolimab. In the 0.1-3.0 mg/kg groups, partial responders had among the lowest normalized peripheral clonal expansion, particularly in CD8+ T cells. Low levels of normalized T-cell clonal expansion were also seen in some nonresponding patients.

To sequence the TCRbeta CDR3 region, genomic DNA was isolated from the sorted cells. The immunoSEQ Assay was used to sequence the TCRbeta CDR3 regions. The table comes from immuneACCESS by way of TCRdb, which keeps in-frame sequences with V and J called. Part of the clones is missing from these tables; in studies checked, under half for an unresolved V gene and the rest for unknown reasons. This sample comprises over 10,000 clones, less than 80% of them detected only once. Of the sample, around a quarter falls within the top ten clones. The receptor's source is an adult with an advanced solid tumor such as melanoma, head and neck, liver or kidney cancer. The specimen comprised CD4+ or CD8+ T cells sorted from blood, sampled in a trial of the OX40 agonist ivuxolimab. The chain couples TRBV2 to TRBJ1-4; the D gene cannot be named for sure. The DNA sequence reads TGTGCCAGCAGTGAGGTGGTGGGGAGTAAATTCGAAAAACTGTTTTTT. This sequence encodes CASSEVVGSKFEKLFF.